Listed here are 18 T cell receptor beta chains from one sample, sequenced in a study of T cells in narcolepsy. Measured with immunoSEQ multiplex PCR; TCRdb has only the in-frame clones, and not every one. Of over 15,000 clones listed, 85% are singletons. The sample was memory (CD45RA-) CD4+ T cells from blood. The receptors derive from a human donor in good health.

V usage is TRBV29-1 and J usage is TRBJ1-1; 8 bases align to TRBD1. This CDR3 comprises 14 residues. The J segment lost 4 bases and the V segment lost 6 bases, leaving 10 bases of the junction unmatched. Germline V lookup: CDR1 SQVTM, CDR2 ANQGSEA. The DNA of the CDR3 is TGCAGCGTCAGGGGGCAGGGTAGTATCACTGAAGCTTTCTTT. Its translation is CSVRGQGSITEAFF.

This clone was counted once. J is TRBJ1-1 and V is TRBV7-9, with D possibly being TRBD1 (6 bases). Trimming removed 8 bases at V and 2 bases at J, with 12 bases between. Germline assignment: CDR1 SEHNR and CDR2 FQNEAQ (reference sequence). This CDR3 is 13 amino acids long. The CDR3 DNA reads as TGTGCCAGCGCAAAGGGGGTTAACACTGAAGCTTTCTTT. It encodes CASAKGVNTEAFF. Based on the CDR3 plus reference TRBV7-9 and TRBJ1-1, the full variable domain is DTGVSQNPRHKITKRGQNVTFRCDPISEHNRLYWYRQTLGQGPEFLTYFQNEAQLEKSRLLSDRFSAERPKGSFSTLEIQRTEQGDSAMYLCASAKGVNTEAFFGQGTRLTVV.

V usage is TRBV2 and J usage is TRBJ1-6; the D gene is possibly TRBD1 (5 bases). Germline V gene data show CDR1 as SNHLY and CDR2 as FYNNEI. The CDR3 is 15 amino acids. The V end was cut by 7 bases, the J end by 12 bases, with 22 bases between. The CDR3 DNA follows: TGTGCCAGCACGCGCGGGGGGAATGGATGGCGACCCCTCCACTTT. Translation: CASTRGGNGWRPLHF.

This rearrangement joins TRBV5-1 to TRBJ1-1; possible D gene TRBD1, 5 bases. The length of the CDR3 is 13 residues. Germline assignment: CDR1 SGHRS and CDR2 YFSETQ. With 1 base removed from V and 11 bases from J, the gap between germline ends came to 15 bases. DNA for the CDR3: TGCGCCAGCAGCTTGTTGGGGGGAGTTGAGGCTTTCTTT. Amino acid sequence: CASSLLGGVEAFF. Full variable domain (outside the CDR3, taken from reference TRBV5-1 and TRBJ1-1): KAGVTQTPRYLIKTRGQQVTLSCSPISGHRSVSWYQQTPGQGLQFLFEYFSETQRNKGNFPGRFSGRQFSNSRSEMNVSTLELGDSALYLCASSLLGGVEAFFGQGTRLTVV.

This clone occurred once. The genes are TRBV9 and TRBJ1-2; 7 bases map to TRBD1. The V segment lost 4 bases and the J segment 0 bases; nucleotides outside the gene matches: 6. CDR1 is SGDLS and CDR2 is YYNGEE in the germline V gene. The CDR3 extends over 15 amino acids. This chain's CDR3 is CASSPTGTANYGYTF. Here the CDR3 DNA reads TGTGCCAGCAGCCCCACCGGGACAGCTAACTATGGCTACACCTTC.

The chain uses TRBV18 and TRBJ1-3; 7 bases agree with TRBD1. The CDR3 is made up of 15 amino acids. Germline V CDR1 and CDR2: KGHSH, LQKENI. The J segment lost 4 bases and the V segment lost 4 bases, leaving 7 bases of the junction unmatched. CDR3 protein: CASSRDSPSGNTIYF. CDR3 DNA: TGTGCCAGCTCACGGGACAGTCCTTCCGGAAACACCATATATTTT.

V usage is TRBV5-1 and J usage is TRBJ1-3, with 8 bases lining up with TRBD1. The length of the CDR3 is 14 residues. CDR1 and CDR2 (germline): SGHRS, YFSETQ. V trimming: 1 base; J trimming: 6 bases; junction bases outside the gene matches: 3. CDR3 sequence reads: CASSLTQGANTIYF. The CDR3 coding sequence is TGCGCCAGCAGCTTGACTCAGGGGGCAAACACCATATATTTT.

This chain connects TRBV5-1 to TRBJ1-1, with 7 nucleotides matching TRBD1. In germline, CDR1 is SGHRS, CDR2 YFSETQ. The CDR3 is made up of 14 amino acids. J lost 4 bases, V lost 0 bases, and 3 bases had no gene match. CDR3 sequence (DNA): TGCGCCAGCAGCTTGGGGTCAGGGGGCACTGAAGCTTTCTTT. Amino acid sequence: CASSLGSGGTEAFF.

The V and J genes are TRBV30 and TRBJ2-6, with 10 bases that match TRBD1. Germline V gives CDR1 GTSNPN, CDR2 SVGIG (reference sequence). V trimming: 3 bases; J trimming: 2 bases; junction bases outside the gene matches: 4. The CDR3 extends over 16 amino acids. The CDR3 DNA reads TGTGCCTGGAGGGGACAGGGGAAAGCTGGGGCCAACGTCCTGACTTTC. It is translated as CAWRGQGKAGANVLTF.

The chain couples TRBV9 to TRBJ1-3, with a weak D call TRBD1 (6 bases). From germline, CDR1 is SGDLS and CDR2 YYNGEE. Trimming left V 7 bases short and J 0 bases short, with 11 bases between. This CDR3 has 14 amino acids. CDR3 in DNA: TGTGCCAGCGGGGGCCTGGGCTCTGGAAACACCATATATTTT. Translated, it gives CASGGLGSGNTIYF.

V is TRBV19 and J is TRBJ1-2, with 9 bases lining up with TRBD1. Germline-derived CDR1 and CDR2 are LNHDA and SQIVND (reference sequence). This CDR3 comprises 15 residues. V dropped 5 bases and J dropped 3; count of bases not matched to a gene: 7. The CDR3 here is CASSPGDRGDYGYTF. In DNA form, the CDR3 reads TGTGCCAGTAGTCCGGGTGACAGGGGGGACTATGGCTACACCTTC.

This clone was seen once. The J gene is TRBJ1-6, the V gene TRBV4-3; possible D gene TRBD1, 5 bases. V was trimmed by 1 base and J by 10 bases, leaving 14 bases between them. Germline assignment: CDR1 LGHNA and CDR2 YSLEER. CDR3 length equals 15 residues. DNA for the CDR3: TGCGCCAGCAGCCAAGTTTCAGGGCTGGGATCACCCCTCCACTTT. Its protein product is CASSQVSGLGSPLHF.

The CDR3 DNA reads TGTGCCAGCAGTCCCTCCTTCGGGGGTGGCACCGGGGAGCTGTTTTTT. The encoded protein is CASSPSFGGGTGELFF. This chain joins TRBV27 and TRBJ2-2, with D possibly being TRBD2 (6 bases). V shed 5 bases and J shed 4 bases, with 17 bases lying between them. Germline V lookup: CDR1 MNHEY, CDR2 SMNVEV (reference sequence). This CDR3 region has 16 residues.

The sample holds a few counts of this clone. V gene TRBV10-3 combines with J gene TRBJ2-5; D not certain. Per the germline V gene, CDR1 is ENHRY and CDR2 is SYGVKD. CDR3 size: 13 residues. The V end lost 2 bases, the J end lost 2 bases, and 6 bases lay between the germline ends. As DNA, the CDR3 is TGTGCCATCAGTGAGGCACGTCAAGAGACCCAGTACTTC. Its translation: CAISEARQETQYF.

This clone was seen a handful of times. The CDR3 loop is CASSAARYGVIEQYF. DNA of the CDR3: TGTGCCAGTAGTGCCGCCCGTTATGGGGTTATCGAGCAGTACTTC. The chain combines TRBV19 with TRBJ2-7; D call uncertain. The germline V gene has CDR1 LNHDA and CDR2 SQIVND (reference sequence). V was cut by 5 bases and J by 6 bases, with 20 bases left in between. The CDR3 spans 15 residues.

V is TRBV7-2 and J is TRBJ2-5, with D uncertain. V was trimmed by 1 base and J by 7 bases, leaving 10 bases between them. The length of the CDR3 is 13 residues. Germline CDR1 and CDR2: SGHTA and FQGNSA. CDR3 sequence: CASSLGISGTQYF. The CDR3 DNA reads TGTGCCAGCAGCTTAGGGATATCTGGGACCCAGTACTTC.

Written as DNA, the CDR3 is TGCAGCGTCCGACTAGCGGGGGTGTTCAAGCAGTACTTC. As protein: CSVRLAGVFKQYF. This rearrangement joins TRBV29-1 to TRBJ2-7; 12 nucleotides line up with TRBD2. Germline-derived CDR1 and CDR2 are SQVTM and ANQGSEA. With V trimmed by 6 bases and J by 8 bases, 8 bases remained unmatched. CDR3 length: 13 amino acids.

The chain links TRBV5-1 to TRBJ2-2, with 13 nucleotides matching TRBD2. V lost 4 bases, J lost 0 bases, and 6 bases stayed unmatched. CDR3 length: 18 amino acids. Looked up from germline, CDR1 is SGHRS and CDR2 is YFSETQ. The DNA of the CDR3 is TGCGCCAGCAGCAGGGGACTAGCGGGATCGGCGAACACCGGGGAGCTGTTTTTT. Encoded protein: CASSRGLAGSANTGELFF.